In its sample, the clone carrying this T cell receptor (beta chain) was seen many times. The data originate from a study of T cells after yellow fever vaccination. Points from the study as a whole: Only a small proportion of the clonotypes turned up in both the CD4 and the CD8 compartments, likely arising from convergent recombination.

The germline gives CDR1 SNHLY, CDR2 FYNNEI. CDR3 length: 19 amino acids. V shed 3 bases and J 0 bases; nucleotides not matched to a gene: 11. TCRdb called the 5' RACE reads again in MiXCR, with one record for every CDR3 protein. The sample contains more than 75,000 distinct CDR3 sequences, 8% to 10% of which appear only once. The clonotype originates from a man between 18 and 35 years old who received the YFV17D yellow fever vaccine. The chain joins TRBV2 to TRBJ2-1; 10 bases line up with TRBD2. The input for sequencing was CD8+ T cells not binding an NS4B(214-222) dextramer, sorted from PBMCs, taken about 2 weeks after the first yellow fever vaccination. The chain's CDR3 is CASSEPSGGNRISYNEQFF. For the CDR3, the DNA is TGTGCCAGCAGTGAGCCTAGCGGGGGTAACCGTATCTCCTACAATGAGCAGTTCTTC.